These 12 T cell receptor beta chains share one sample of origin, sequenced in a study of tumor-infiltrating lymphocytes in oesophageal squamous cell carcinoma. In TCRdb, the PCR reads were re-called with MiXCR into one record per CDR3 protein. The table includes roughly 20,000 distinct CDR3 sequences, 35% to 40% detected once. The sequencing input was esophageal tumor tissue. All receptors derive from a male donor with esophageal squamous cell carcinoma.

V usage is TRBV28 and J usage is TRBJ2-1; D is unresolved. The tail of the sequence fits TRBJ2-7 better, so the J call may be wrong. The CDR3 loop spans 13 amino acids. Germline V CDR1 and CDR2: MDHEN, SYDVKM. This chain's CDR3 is CASSSPSRDEQYF. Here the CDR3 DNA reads TGTGCCAGCAGTTCTCCCTCTCGGGACGAGCAGTACTTC.

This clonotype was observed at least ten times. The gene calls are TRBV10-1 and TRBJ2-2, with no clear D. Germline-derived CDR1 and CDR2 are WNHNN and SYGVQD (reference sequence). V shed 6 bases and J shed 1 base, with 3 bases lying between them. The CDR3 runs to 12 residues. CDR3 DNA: TGCGCCAGCAGGGAGAACACCGGGGAGCTGTTTTTT. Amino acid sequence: CASRENTGELFF.

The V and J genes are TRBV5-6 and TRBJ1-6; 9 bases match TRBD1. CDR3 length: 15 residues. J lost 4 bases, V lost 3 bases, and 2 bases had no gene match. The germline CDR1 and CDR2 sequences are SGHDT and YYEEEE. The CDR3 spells CASSSDRGYNSPLHF. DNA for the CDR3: TGTGCCAGCAGCTCCGACAGGGGGTATAATTCACCCCTCCACTTT.

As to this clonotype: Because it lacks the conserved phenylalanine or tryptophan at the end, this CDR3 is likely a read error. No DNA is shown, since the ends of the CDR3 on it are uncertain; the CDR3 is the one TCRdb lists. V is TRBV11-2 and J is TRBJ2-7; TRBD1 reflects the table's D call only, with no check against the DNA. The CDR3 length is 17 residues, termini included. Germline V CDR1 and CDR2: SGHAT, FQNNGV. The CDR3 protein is CASRQTGVRSWGYTFGS.

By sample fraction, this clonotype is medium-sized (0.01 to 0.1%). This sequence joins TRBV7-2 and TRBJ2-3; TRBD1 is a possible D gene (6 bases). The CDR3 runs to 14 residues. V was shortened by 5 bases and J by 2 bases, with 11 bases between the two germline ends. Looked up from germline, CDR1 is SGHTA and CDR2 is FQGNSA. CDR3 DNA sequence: TGTGCCAGCAGCCTAAGGACAGACACAGATACGCAGTATTTT. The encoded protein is CASSLRTDTDTQYF.

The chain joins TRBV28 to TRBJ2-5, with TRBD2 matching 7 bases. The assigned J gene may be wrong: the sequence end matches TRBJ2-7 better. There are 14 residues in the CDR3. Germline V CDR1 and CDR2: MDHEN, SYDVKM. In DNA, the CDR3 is TGTGCCAGCAGTTTATGGGGAGGGGTCTACGAGCAGTACTTC. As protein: CASSLWGGVYEQYF.

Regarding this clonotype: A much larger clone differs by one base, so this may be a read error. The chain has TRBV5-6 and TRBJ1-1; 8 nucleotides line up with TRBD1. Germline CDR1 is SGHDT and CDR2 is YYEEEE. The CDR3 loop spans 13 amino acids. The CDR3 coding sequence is TGTGCCAGCACCAGGACAGGGAACACTGAACCTTTCTTT. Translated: CASTRTGNTEPFF.

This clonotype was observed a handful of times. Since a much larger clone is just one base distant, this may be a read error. The CDR3 DNA is TGCGCCAGCGGTTTAGCGGGTGGCAATGAGCAGTACTTC. This translates into CASGLAGGNEQYF. This chain uses TRBV10-2 with TRBJ2-4, with TRBD2 matching over 7 bases. Germline V CDR1 and CDR2: WSHSY, SAAADI. CDR3 length: 13 residues. V dropped 8 bases and J dropped 13; count of bases not matched to a gene: 14.

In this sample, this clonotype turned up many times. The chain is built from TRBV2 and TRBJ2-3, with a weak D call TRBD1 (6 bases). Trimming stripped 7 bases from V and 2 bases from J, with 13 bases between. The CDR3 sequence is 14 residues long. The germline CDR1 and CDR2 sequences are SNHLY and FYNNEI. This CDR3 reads CASKSQGPTDTQYF. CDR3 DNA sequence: TGTGCCAGCAAGTCTCAGGGGCCCACAGATACGCAGTATTTT.

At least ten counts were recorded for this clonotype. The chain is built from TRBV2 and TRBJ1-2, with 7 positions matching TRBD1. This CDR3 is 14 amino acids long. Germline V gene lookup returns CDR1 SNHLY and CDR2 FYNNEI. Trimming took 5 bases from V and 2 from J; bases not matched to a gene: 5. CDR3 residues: CASSRDSANYGYTF. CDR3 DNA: TGTGCCAGCAGTCGGGACAGCGCCAACTATGGCTACACCTTC.

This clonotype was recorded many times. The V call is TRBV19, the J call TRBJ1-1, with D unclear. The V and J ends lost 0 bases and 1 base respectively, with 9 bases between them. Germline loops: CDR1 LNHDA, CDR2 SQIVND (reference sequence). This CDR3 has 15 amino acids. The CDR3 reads CASSIDTGPNTEAFF. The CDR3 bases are TGTGCCAGTAGTATAGATACCGGTCCGAACACTGAAGCTTTCTTT. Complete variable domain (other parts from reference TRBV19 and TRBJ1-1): DGGITQSPKYLFRKEGQNVTLSCEQNLNHDAMYWYRQDPGQGLRLIYYSQIVNDFQKGDIAEGYSVSREKKESFPLTVTSAQKNPTAFYLCASSIDTGPNTEAFFGQGTRLTVV.

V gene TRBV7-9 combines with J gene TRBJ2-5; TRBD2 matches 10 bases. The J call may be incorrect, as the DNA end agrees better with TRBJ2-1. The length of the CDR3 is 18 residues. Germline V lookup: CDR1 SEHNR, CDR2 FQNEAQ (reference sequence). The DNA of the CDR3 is TGTGCCAGCAGCTTCGCTAGCGGGAGTCAGGTATCCTACAATGAGCAGTTCTTC. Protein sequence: CASSFASGSQVSYNEQFF.